This entry lists 14 T cell receptor beta chains sequenced from one sample in a study of T-cell reconstitution after alpha-beta-depleted transplantation in children. Unique molecular identifiers were incorporated when the TCRbeta library was constructed. TCRdb called the PCR reads again in MiXCR, with one record for every CDR3 protein. Among about a million distinct CDR3 sequences listed, around 30% were seen once. The source material was PBMCs, mostly from graft donor cells, sampled 360 days after TCRalphabeta/CD19-depleted stem cell transplant. All receptors come from a boy under three years old who had a stem cell transplant for SCID, so the T cells may come from the graft donor.

J is TRBJ2-2 and V is TRBV4-2; perhaps TRBD1 as D (5 bases). V lost 0 bases to trimming and J lost 2 bases, with 19 bases between them. This CDR3 comprises 19 residues. Germline assignment: CDR1 LGHNA and CDR2 YNFKEQ. Here the CDR3 DNA reads TGTGCCAGCAGCCAAGATTCGTGGGAAGGCAGGGTTAACACCGGGGAGCTGTTTTTT. Translating it yields CASSQDSWEGRVNTGELFF.

This clonotype was seen only a few times. The DNA of the CDR3 is TGCAGTGCTAGAGTTAGGGGCTCTGGCGAGACCCAGTACTTC. Translation: CSARVRGSGETQYF. The rearrangement uses TRBV20-1 and TRBJ2-5, with a weak D call TRBD1 (5 bases). The V end lost 1 base, the J end lost 5 bases, and 14 bases lay between the germline ends. CDR1 and CDR2 from the germline V gene are DFQATT and SNEGSKA (reference sequence). This CDR3 contains 14 residues.

This clonotype was seen a few times. The V and J genes are TRBV20-1 and TRBJ2-3, with 7 bases fitting TRBD1. CDR1 and CDR2 from the germline V gene are DFQATT and SNEGSKA (reference sequence). This CDR3 is 13 amino acids long. This chain's CDR3 is CSAGDSPTDTQYF. The DNA for the CDR3 is TGCAGCGCTGGGGACAGCCCCACAGATACGCAGTATTTT.

This clonotype was found a few times. V gene TRBV20-1 combines with J gene TRBJ2-7; TRBD1 or TRBD2 may be the D gene (5 bases each). The CDR3 runs 13 residues. The V gene's germline CDR1 is DFQATT and CDR2 SNEGSKA (reference sequence). Deletions cut 5 bases from V and 2 bases from J, with 13 bases between. CDR3 bases: TGCAGTGCTGTGGGACCCCTCCCCTACGAGCAGTACTTC. This sequence encodes CSAVGPLPYEQYF.

In this sample, this clonotype turned up a few times. The gene calls are TRBV5-6 and TRBJ1-1, with a weak D call TRBD1 (5 bases). Deletions cut 3 bases from V and 1 base from J, with 13 bases between. CDR1 and CDR2 from the germline V gene are SGHDT and YYEEEE. The CDR3 length is 15 residues. CDR3 residues: CASSWGVRWNTEAFF. The CDR3 bases are TGTGCCAGCAGCTGGGGGGTCCGGTGGAACACTGAAGCTTTCTTT.

This clonotype has more than one count but fewer than ten. This sequence joins TRBV15 and TRBJ1-5; weak D call: TRBD1 (6 bases). Per the germline V gene, CDR1 is LNHNV and CDR2 is YYDKDF (reference sequence). Trimming shortened V by 4 bases and J by 0 bases, and 7 bases separated the two germline ends. This CDR3 has 14 amino acids. The CDR3 coding sequence is TGTGCCACCAGCAACAGGGTTAGCAATCAGCCCCAGCATTTT. This gives the protein CATSNRVSNQPQHF.

The chain couples TRBV5-1 to TRBJ2-7; 8 nucleotides agree with TRBD1. CDR1 SGHRS and CDR2 YFSETQ come from the germline V gene. This CDR3 has 16 residues. Germline trimming cut 2 bases from V and 2 bases from J; bases unmatched to any gene: 9. The CDR3 nucleotides are TGCGCCAGCAGCTTCCTTCCGGGACAGGCCACCTACGAGCAGTACTTC. Protein product: CASSFLPGQATYEQYF.

This clonotype showed up many times. The V and J genes are TRBV20-1 and TRBJ2-1; D is perhaps TRBD1 (5 bases). V shed 6 bases and J shed 4 bases, with 16 bases lying between them. This CDR3 contains 14 residues. The germline gives CDR1 DFQATT, CDR2 SNEGSKA (reference sequence). The CDR3 nucleotides read TGCAGTGCCGCAACAGGTCCTAGGTACAATGAGCAGTTCTTC. Translated: CSAATGPRYNEQFF.

V gene TRBV5-1 combines with J gene TRBJ2-6; 7 bases line up with TRBD1. V lost 3 bases, J lost 2 bases, and 5 bases stayed unmatched. CDR1 SGHRS and CDR2 YFSETQ come from the germline V gene. CDR3 length: 16 residues. DNA of the CDR3: TGCGCCAGCAGCTCACCAGGGGGTACTGGGGCCAACGTCCTGACTTTC. Encoded protein: CASSSPGGTGANVLTF. Looking up the rest from reference TRBV5-1 and TRBJ2-6 gives the full variable domain: KAGVTQTPRYLIKTRGQQVTLSCSPISGHRSVSWYQQTPGQGLQFLFEYFSETQRNKGNFPGRFSGRQFSNSRSEMNVSTLELGDSALYLCASSSPGGTGANVLTFGAGSRLTVL.

The genes are TRBV7-9 and TRBJ1-4; D is undetermined. This CDR3 comprises 15 residues. V was cut by 1 base and J by 4 bases, with 10 bases left in between. Germline V gene lookup returns CDR1 SEHNR and CDR2 FQNEAQ (reference sequence). For the CDR3, the DNA is TGTGCCAGCAGCTTAGACGGTCTGGATAATGAAAAACTGTTTTTT. It encodes CASSLDGLDNEKLFF.

The chain joins TRBV20-1 to TRBJ2-3; 8 bases align to TRBD1. Germline assignment: CDR1 DFQATT and CDR2 SNEGSKA (reference sequence). Trimming removed 6 bases from V and 1 base from J; junction bases left unmatched: 9. The CDR3 has 15 amino acids. The CDR3 sequence: CSAHLAGQGTDTQYF. In DNA, the CDR3 is TGCAGTGCACACCTCGCGGGACAGGGCACAGATACGCAGTATTTT.

The chain employs TRBV15 and TRBJ2-4, with 7 bases aligning to TRBD1. V trimming: 0 bases; J trimming: 4 bases; junction bases outside the gene matches: 9. This CDR3 has 17 residues. Germline assignment: CDR1 LNHNV and CDR2 YYDKDF (reference sequence). The CDR3 loop reads CATSRDLKGQAKNIQYF. CDR3 sequence (DNA): TGTGCCACCAGCAGAGATCTGAAAGGACAGGCGAAAAACATTCAGTACTTC.

This rearrangement joins TRBV10-2 to TRBJ1-6, with D unresolved. CDR1 is WSHSY and CDR2 is SAAADI in the germline V gene. There are 12 residues in the CDR3. V was cut by 0 bases and J by 7 bases, with 1 base left in between. The CDR3 is CASSESNSPLHF. DNA for the CDR3: TGCGCCAGCAGTGAGTCCAATTCACCCCTCCACTTT.

The chain recombines TRBV25-1 with TRBJ2-4; D perhaps matches TRBD1 (6 bases). The V and J ends lost 3 bases and 1 base respectively, with 7 bases between them. This CDR3 spans 14 amino acids. The germline CDR1 and CDR2 sequences are MGHDK and SYGVNS. The CDR3 nucleotides are TGTGCCAGCAGTGAGGACAGCGCCAAAAACATTCAGTACTTC. Translation: CASSEDSAKNIQYF.